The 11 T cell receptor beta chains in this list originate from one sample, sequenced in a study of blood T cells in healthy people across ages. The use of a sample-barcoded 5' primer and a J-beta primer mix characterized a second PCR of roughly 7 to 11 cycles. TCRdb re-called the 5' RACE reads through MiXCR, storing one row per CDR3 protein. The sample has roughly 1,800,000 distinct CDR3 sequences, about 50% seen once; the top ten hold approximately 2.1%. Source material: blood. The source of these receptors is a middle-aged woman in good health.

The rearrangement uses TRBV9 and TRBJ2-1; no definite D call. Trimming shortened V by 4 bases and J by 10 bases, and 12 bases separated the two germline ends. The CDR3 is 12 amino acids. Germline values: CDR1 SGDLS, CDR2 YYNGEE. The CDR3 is CASSSFYTEQFF. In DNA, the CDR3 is TGTGCCAGCAGCTCCTTCTACACCGAGCAGTTCTTC. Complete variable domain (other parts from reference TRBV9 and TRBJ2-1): DSGVTQTPKHLITATGQRVTLRCSPRSGDLSVYWYQQSLDQGLQFLIQYYNGEERAKGNILERFSAQQFPDLHSELNLSSLELGDSALYFCASSSFYTEQFFGPGTRLTVL.

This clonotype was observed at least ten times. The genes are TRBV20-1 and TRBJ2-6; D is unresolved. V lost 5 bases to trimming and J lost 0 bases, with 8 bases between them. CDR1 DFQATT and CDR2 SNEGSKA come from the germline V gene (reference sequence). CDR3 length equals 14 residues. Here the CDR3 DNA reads TGCAGTGCTCGTTCGGGCTCTGGGGCCAACGTCCTGACTTTC. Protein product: CSARSGSGANVLTF.

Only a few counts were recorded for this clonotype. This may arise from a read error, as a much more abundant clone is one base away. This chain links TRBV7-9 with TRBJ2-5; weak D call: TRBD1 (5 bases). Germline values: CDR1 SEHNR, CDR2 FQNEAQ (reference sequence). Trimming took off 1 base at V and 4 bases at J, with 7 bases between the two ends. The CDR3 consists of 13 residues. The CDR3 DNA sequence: TGTGCCAGCAGCTTAGACAGGATAGAGACCCAGTACTTC. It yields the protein CASSLDRIETQYF.

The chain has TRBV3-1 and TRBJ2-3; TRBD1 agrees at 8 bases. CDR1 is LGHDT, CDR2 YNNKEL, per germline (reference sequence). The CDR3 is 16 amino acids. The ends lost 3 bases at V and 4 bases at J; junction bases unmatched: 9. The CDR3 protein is CASSQITGGGADTQYF. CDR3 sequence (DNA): TGTGCCAGCAGCCAGATTACAGGGGGAGGCGCAGATACGCAGTATTTT.

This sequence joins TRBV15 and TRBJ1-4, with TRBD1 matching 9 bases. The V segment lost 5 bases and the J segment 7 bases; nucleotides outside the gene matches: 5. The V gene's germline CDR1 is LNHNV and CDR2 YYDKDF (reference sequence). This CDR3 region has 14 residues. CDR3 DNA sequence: TGTGCCACCAGCCCCGACAGGGGGAGTGAAAAACTGTTTTTT. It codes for CATSPDRGSEKLFF.

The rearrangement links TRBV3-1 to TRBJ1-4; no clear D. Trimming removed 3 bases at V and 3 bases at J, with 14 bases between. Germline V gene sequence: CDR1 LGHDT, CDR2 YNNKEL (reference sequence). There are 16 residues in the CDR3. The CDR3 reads CASSQSDSGANEKLFF. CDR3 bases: TGTGCCAGCAGCCAGTCGGACTCCGGAGCTAATGAAAAACTGTTTTTT.

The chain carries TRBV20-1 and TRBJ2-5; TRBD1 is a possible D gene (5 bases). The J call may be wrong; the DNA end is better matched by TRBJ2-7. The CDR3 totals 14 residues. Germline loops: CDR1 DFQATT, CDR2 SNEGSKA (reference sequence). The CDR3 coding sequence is TGCAATCCTAAGCCCCCAGGGAACCCCTACGAGCAGTACTTC. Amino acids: CNPKPPGNPYEQYF.

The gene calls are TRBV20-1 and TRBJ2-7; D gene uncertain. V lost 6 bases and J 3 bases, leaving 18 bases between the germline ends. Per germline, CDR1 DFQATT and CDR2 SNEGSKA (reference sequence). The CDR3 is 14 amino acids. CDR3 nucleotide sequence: TGCAGTGCCGTAAACGGGTCTTCTGACTACGAGCAGTACTTC. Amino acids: CSAVNGSSDYEQYF.

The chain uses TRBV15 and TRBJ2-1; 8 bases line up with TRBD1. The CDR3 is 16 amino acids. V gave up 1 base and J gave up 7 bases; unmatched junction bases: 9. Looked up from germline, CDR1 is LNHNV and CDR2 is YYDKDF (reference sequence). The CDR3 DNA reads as TGTGCCACCAGCAGAGGAGGGGCAGGGGGCAAGAATGAGCAGTTCTTC. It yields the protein CATSRGGAGGKNEQFF.

DNA for the CDR3: TGCAGTGCTAGTGATCCCAGGGCGAACACTGAAGCTTTCTTT. It codes for CSASDPRANTEAFF. The chain employs TRBV20-1 and TRBJ1-1, with D possibly matching TRBD1 (5 bases). Per the germline V gene, CDR1 is DFQATT and CDR2 is SNEGSKA (reference sequence). The CDR3 is 14 amino acids. V lost 3 bases and J 1 base, leaving 12 bases between the germline ends.

Written as DNA, the CDR3 is TGTGCCACCGGGGACAGATTCAGCTCTGGGGCCAACGTCCTGACTTTC. Translated, it gives CATGDRFSSGANVLTF. This chain uses TRBV28 with TRBJ2-6, with TRBD1 identical over 7 bases. CDR1 and CDR2 (germline): MDHEN, SYDVKM. This CDR3 region has 16 residues. J lost 0 bases, V lost 10 bases, and 9 bases had no gene match.